Following are 14 T cell receptor beta chains from one sample sequenced in a study of OX40 agonist ivuxolimab in advanced cancers. Clones were sequenced by immunoSEQ multiplex PCR, and TCRdb holds only the in-frame ones, with some missing. This sample yields 90,000 to 130,000 clones, of which about 92% are seen a single time; 0.27% belongs to the top ten. The sample here was CD4+ or CD8+ T cells sorted from blood, taken in a trial of the OX40 agonist ivuxolimab. The source is an adult with an advanced solid tumor such as melanoma, head and neck, liver or kidney cancer.

The chain uses TRBV28 and TRBJ2-7; possibly TRBD1 for D (6 bases). Trimming left V 5 bases short and J 9 bases short, with 20 bases between. CDR3 length equals 14 residues. Germline CDR1 and CDR2: MDHEN and SYDVKM. The CDR3 coding sequence is TGTGCCAGCAGTCCCCAGGACAGATTACCCGGGCAGTACTTC. Protein product: CASSPQDRLPGQYF.

This chain uses TRBV7-2 with TRBJ2-1; D is possibly TRBD2 (8 bases). This CDR3 comprises 15 residues. Germline lookup yields CDR1 SGHTA and CDR2 FQGNSA. V was clipped by 5 bases and J by 8 bases, with 19 bases between them. CDR3 protein: CASSAGLGGWYEQFF. CDR3 coding DNA: TGTGCCAGCAGCGCGGGACTAGGGGGCTGGTATGAGCAGTTCTTC.

The chain recombines TRBV29-1 with TRBJ1-1, with TRBD1 identical over 9 bases. The germline CDR1 and CDR2 sequences are SQVTM and ANQGSEA. Unmatched junction bases numbered 5, after V lost 4 bases and J lost 5 bases. The CDR3 totals 13 residues. CDR3 sequence reads: CSVAQGARTEAFF. The CDR3 DNA reads TGCAGCGTTGCACAGGGGGCAAGGACTGAAGCTTTCTTT.

This chain uses TRBV7-2 with TRBJ1-2; no definite D call. This CDR3 has 14 residues. Trimming cost V 3 bases and J 5 bases, with 13 bases left between them. Germline V CDR1 and CDR2: SGHTA, FQGNSA. The CDR3 spells CASSLWARRYGYTF. The CDR3 DNA sequence: TGTGCCAGCAGCTTGTGGGCCCGAAGGTATGGCTACACCTTC.

For the CDR3, the DNA is TGTGCCAGCAGCCCGTTGGGAGGAGCTTCACCCCTCCACTTT. Its protein product is CASSPLGGASPLHF. The genes are TRBV14 and TRBJ1-6; D is ambiguous. The V gene lost 4 bases and the J gene lost 9 bases, with 13 bases spanning the gap. The germline V gene has CDR1 SGHDN and CDR2 FVKESK. The CDR3 sequence is 14 residues long.

The rearrangement uses TRBV28 and TRBJ2-7, with TRBD2 matching 10 bases. The CDR3 totals 15 residues. The junction had 7 bases not matched to a gene; V was cut back by 6 bases and J by 2 bases. Germline V gene lookup returns CDR1 MDHEN and CDR2 SYDVKM. The CDR3 sequence: CASRPGTSAAYEQYF. The CDR3 region has the DNA TGTGCCAGCAGGCCCGGGACTAGCGCCGCCTACGAGCAGTACTTC.

This rearrangement joins TRBV6-5 to TRBJ2-1; 7 nucleotides align to TRBD1. The trim removed 8 bases at V and 7 bases at J, leaving 14 bases unmatched. CDR1 is MNHEY, CDR2 SVGAGI, per germline. The CDR3 runs to 15 residues. The CDR3 DNA is TGTGCCAGCTTTTTAACTAGACAGGGTGGGAATGAGCAGTTCTTC. Its protein is CASFLTRQGGNEQFF.

This chain joins TRBV7-2 and TRBJ1-2; TRBD1 might be the D (6 bases). V lost 2 bases and J 8 bases, leaving 18 bases between the germline ends. This CDR3 region has 15 residues. Germline CDR1 and CDR2: SGHTA and FQGNSA. CDR3 DNA sequence: TGTGCCAGCAGCTTACGCTCCGGGACATCGAGGGGCTACACCTTC. It encodes CASSLRSGTSRGYTF.

J is TRBJ2-7 and V is TRBV18, with 9 bases aligning to TRBD1. This CDR3 contains 15 residues. The V segment lost 4 bases and the J segment 6 bases; nucleotides outside the gene matches: 10. Germline V gene sequence: CDR1 KGHSH, CDR2 LQKENI. Here the CDR3 reads CASSLNRDRASEQYF. Written as DNA, the CDR3 is TGTGCCAGCTCACTTAACCGGGACAGGGCCTCCGAGCAGTACTTC.

The chain recombines TRBV6-6 with TRBJ2-2; D remains unclear. Germline CDR1 reads MNHNY; CDR2 reads SVGAGI (reference sequence). Trimming took 6 bases from V and 0 from J, leaving 14 bases between them. CDR3 length: 16 residues. As DNA, the CDR3 is TGTGCCAGCAGCAACTCAGGACCCGCGAACACCGGGGAGCTGTTTTTT. This gives the protein CASSNSGPANTGELFF.

The genes are TRBV12-5 and TRBJ1-5; possible D gene TRBD1, 5 bases. Per the germline V gene, CDR1 is LGHNT and CDR2 is FRNRAP. V lost 8 bases to trimming and J lost 7 bases, with 21 bases between them. The CDR3 is made up of 15 amino acids. CDR3 DNA sequence: TGTGCTAGTAGCCCCGACGGGGCTGTGGGGCAGCCCCAGCATTTT. The encoded protein is CASSPDGAVGQPQHF.

The rearrangement uses TRBV5-1 and TRBJ2-1; 7 positions agree with TRBD2. With V trimmed by 4 bases and J by 8 bases, 9 bases remained unmatched. The germline V gene encodes CDR1 SGHRS and CDR2 YFSETQ. CDR3 size: 14 residues. CDR3 coding DNA: TGCGCCAGCAGCACGAGCGGGGCCAGGGATGAGCAGTTCTTC. Residues: CASSTSGARDEQFF.

The chain couples TRBV7-6 to TRBJ2-7; 7 nucleotides align to TRBD2. Germline V lookup: CDR1 SGHVS, CDR2 FNYEAQ. The CDR3 runs to 15 residues. V was clipped by 5 bases and J by 5 bases; unmatched bases: 12. The CDR3 loop is CASSQDGREGNEQYF. The CDR3 region has the DNA TGTGCCAGCAGCCAGGATGGGAGGGAGGGCAACGAGCAGTACTTC.

The chain uses TRBV28 and TRBJ2-1, with D unclear. Between the trimmed V and J ends, which lost 5 bases and 3 bases, there was a span of 17 bases. The germline gives CDR1 MDHEN, CDR2 SYDVKM. The CDR3 has 16 amino acids. CDR3 DNA: TGTGCCAGCAGTATCCCGCTAAGGCGCCTCTACAATGAGCAGTTCTTC. It encodes CASSIPLRRLYNEQFF. The variable domain in full, completed from reference TRBV28 and TRBJ2-1, reads DVKVTQSSRYLVKRTGEKVFLECVQDMDHENMFWYRQDPGLGLRLIYFSYDVKMKEKGDIPEGYSVSREKKERFSLILESASTNQTSMYLCASSIPLRRLYNEQFFGPGTRLTVL.